The rows below give T cell receptor beta chains drawn from one sample of a study of CD8+ T cells in alopecia areata. Profiled with immunoSEQ multiplex PCR; TCRdb holds only in-frame clones, not every one. The table records 150,000 to 200,000 clones, approximately 57% of them present only once. The material was CD4+ T cells sorted from blood, obtained at week 24, from a patient treated with tofacitinib. Receptors originate from a human donor with alopecia areata. Each CDR3 is given with its conserved first and last residue. A D gene is named only where the DNA matches it firmly. A row's size may be missing; if present it is once, few, many or a size class.

>-|-|TRBV25-1|TRBJ1-1
TGTGCCAGCAGTGAATACCTCGGAACGGCTGAAGCTTTCTTT
CASSEYLGTAEAFF
>-|-|TRBV2|TRBJ1-5
TGTGCCAGCAGTCAACCAGGGGCGAATCAGCCCCAGCATTTT
CASSQPGANQPQHF
>-|few|TRBV14|TRBJ2-4
TGTGCCAGCAGCCAAACAGCCAAAAACATTCAGTACTTC
CASSQTAKNIQYF
>-|-|TRBV6-1|TRBJ1-1
TGTGCCAGCCTAAACGTCGGGGGGCGGACTGAAGCTTTCTTT
CASLNVGGRTEAFF
>-|-|TRBV7-2|TRBJ2-5
TGTGCCAGCAGCCCCTCTGCGATCCAAGAGACCCAGTACTTC
CASSPSAIQETQYF
>TRBD1|-|TRBV5-6|TRBJ1-2
TGTGCCAGCAGCTTCTGGACAGGGAACAAGGGGGACTATGGCTACACCTTC
CASSFWTGNKGDYGYTF
>TRBD1|-|TRBV5-1|TRBJ1-1
TGCGCCAGCAGCCAGGGACAGGGAGGTGGAGGCACTGAAGCTTTCTTT
CASSQGQGGGGTEAFF
>-|-|TRBV14|TRBJ1-2
TGTGCCAGCAGCCAAGACAGGGTTGGCTACACCTTC
CASSQDRVGYTF
>-|-|TRBV29-1|TRBJ1-4
TGCAGCGTTGAAAGGGGAATGGGTGAAAAACTGTTTTTT
CSVERGMGEKLFF
>-|-|TRBV30|TRBJ1-5
TGTGCCTGGAATAACCAGGGCAATCAGCCCCAGCATTTT
CAWNNQGNQPQHF
>-|-|TRBV11-3|TRBJ2-2
TGTGCCAGCAGCTTAGGGTGGCCCGGAGGGGACACCGGGGAGCTGTTTTTT
CASSLGWPGGDTGELFF
>TRBD2|few|TRBV29-1|TRBJ2-1
TGCAGCGTTGACGTTAGCGGGGTGAGGAATGAGCAGTTCTTC
CSVDVSGVRNEQFF
>-|-|TRBV29-1|TRBJ2-2
TGCAGCGTTGGTGCGGGGGCAGGGGCGAACACCGGGGAGCTGTTTTTT
CSVGAGAGANTGELFF
>TRBD1|-|TRBV11-2|TRBJ1-6
TGTGCCAGCAGCCCTCGGACAGGGGATTCACCCCTCCACTTT
CASSPRTGDSPLHF
>-|-|TRBV30|TRBJ1-2
TGTGCCTGGACCGGATTGACCTATGGCTACACCTTC
CAWTGLTYGYTF
>-|-|TRBV5-6|TRBJ2-5
TGTGCCAGCAGCTTGCAAGGGGCGCGGGAGACCCAGTACTTC
CASSLQGARETQYF
>TRBD1|-|TRBV19|TRBJ1-1
TGTGCCAGTAGTATTACAGGGGTGAACACTGAAGCTTTCTTT
CASSITGVNTEAFF
>-|-|TRBV7-2|TRBJ1-2
TGTGCCAGCAGCGCGGGTGGGAACTATGGCTACACCTTC
CASSAGGNYGYTF
>-|-|TRBV27|TRBJ2-7
TGTGCCAGCAGTTTGATCGGCAGGGCTTTAGGGTACGAGCAGTACTTC
CASSLIGRALGYEQYF
>TRBD1|-|TRBV14|TRBJ1-3
TGTGCCAGCAGCCAGCTTCGGGACAGTGGAAACACCATATATTTT
CASSQLRDSGNTIYF
>-|-|TRBV5-1|TRBJ2-5
TGCGCCAGTTCACCACAACCAGGGTGGGAAGAGACCCAGTACTTC
CASSPQPGWEETQYF
>-|few|TRBV19|TRBJ2-4
TGTGCCAGTGGGGGTTTCGACATTCAGTACTTC
CASGGFDIQYF
>-|few|TRBV5-1|TRBJ2-3
TGCGCCAGCAGCTTGGTCGGGGCGAGCACAGATACGCAGTATTTT
CASSLVGASTDTQYF
>-|few|TRBV7-3|TRBJ1-1
TGTGCCAGCAGCAGCCAGGAAGGAGGCACTGAAGCTTTCTTT
CASSSQEGGTEAFF
>-|-|TRBV29-1|TRBJ1-1
TGCAGCGTTGCCGGCAGATCGAACACTGAAGCTTTCTTT
CSVAGRSNTEAFF
>-|once|TRBV2|TRBJ1-2
TGTGCCAGCAGTGGATACGAGGAGGGTGGCTACACCTTC
CASSGYEEGGYTF
>TRBD2|-|TRBV5-6|TRBJ2-5
TGTGCCAGCAGCTGGGCGGGGGGCCAAGAGACCCAGTACTTC
CASSWAGGQETQYF
>-|-|TRBV7-8|TRBJ1-1
TGTGCCAGCAGCTTACGGACCATGAACACTGAAGCTTTCTTT
CASSLRTMNTEAFF
>-|-|TRBV5-1|TRBJ2-5
TGTGCCAGCAGCGGGTCAGGCCCGGGAAAAGAGACCCAGTACTTC
CASSGSGPGKETQYF
>-|few|TRBV29-1|TRBJ2-3
TGCAGCGTTTACCGTCGGGGGACTAGCACAGATACGCAGTATTTT
CSVYRRGTSTDTQYF
>TRBD1|few|TRBV7-2|TRBJ2-7
TGTGCCAGCAGCCCAGAGACAGGGACCGAGCAGTACTTC
CASSPETGTEQYF
>-|-|TRBV30|TRBJ2-3
TGTGCCTGGAGTGTTAGGCTCCTGGATACGCAGTATTTT
CAWSVRLLDTQYF
>TRBD1|-|TRBV29-1|TRBJ1-2
TGCAGCCTGGGGACAGGAGTGTATGGCTACACCTTC
CSLGTGVYGYTF
>-|-|TRBV27|TRBJ1-2
TGTGCCAGCAGTTTATCCGTTCCGGGACCGTACTATGGCTACACCTTC
CASSLSVPGPYYGYTF
>-|-|TRBV4-3|TRBJ1-1
TGCGCCAGCAGCCGCTCTGAGACAACGAACACTGAAGCTTTCTTT
CASSRSETTNTEAFF
>-|-|TRBV5-6|TRBJ2-3
TGTGCCACCGGCAAGGCAGATACGCAGTATTTT
CATGKADTQYF
>-|-|TRBV5-1|TRBJ1-1
TGCGCCAGCAGCTCAAGCAGGGGAATGGGCACTGAAGCTTTCTTT
CASSSSRGMGTEAFF
>-|few|TRBV29-1|TRBJ1-5
TGCAGCGTATCGTGGGGGATCAATCAGCCCCAGCATTTT
CSVSWGINQPQHF
>-|few|TRBV7-2|TRBJ2-7
TGTGCCAGCAGCGCGGACTTATACGAGCAGTACTTC
CASSADLYEQYF
>-|-|TRBV29-1|TRBJ2-7
TGCAGCGTTGAAGCGGAAGGCTACGAGCAGTACTTC
CSVEAEGYEQYF